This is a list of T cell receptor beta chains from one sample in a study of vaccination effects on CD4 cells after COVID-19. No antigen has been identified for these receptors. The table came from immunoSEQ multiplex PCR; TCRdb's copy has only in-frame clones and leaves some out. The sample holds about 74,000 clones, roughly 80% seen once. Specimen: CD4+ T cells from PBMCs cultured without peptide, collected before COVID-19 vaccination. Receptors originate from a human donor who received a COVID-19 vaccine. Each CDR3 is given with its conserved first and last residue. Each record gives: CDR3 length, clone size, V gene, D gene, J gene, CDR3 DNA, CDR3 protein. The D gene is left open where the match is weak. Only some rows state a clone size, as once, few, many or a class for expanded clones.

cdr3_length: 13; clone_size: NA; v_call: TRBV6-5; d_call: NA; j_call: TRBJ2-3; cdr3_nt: TGTGCCAGCAGTTTGGCAGGGATGGATACGCAGTATTTT; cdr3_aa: CASSLAGMDTQYF
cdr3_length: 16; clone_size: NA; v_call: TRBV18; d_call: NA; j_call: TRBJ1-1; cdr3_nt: TGTGCCAGCTCACCTCGTGTTAACTCCGAGAACACTGAAGCTTTCTTT; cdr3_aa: CASSPRVNSENTEAFF
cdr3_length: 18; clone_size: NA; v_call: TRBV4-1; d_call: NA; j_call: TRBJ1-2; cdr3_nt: TGCGCCAGCAGCCAAGATGGATTTGGGCAGGCTCGGATCTATGGCTACACCTTC; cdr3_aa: CASSQDGFGQARIYGYTF
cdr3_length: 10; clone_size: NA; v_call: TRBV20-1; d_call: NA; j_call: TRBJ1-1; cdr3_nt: TGCAGTGGGACCAACACTGAAGCTTTCTTT; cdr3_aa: CSGTNTEAFF
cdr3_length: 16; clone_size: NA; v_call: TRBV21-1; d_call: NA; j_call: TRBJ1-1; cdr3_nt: TGTGCCAGCAGCAGGCGGGCCCCGGGGCAGGACACTGAAGCTTTCTTT; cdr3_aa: CASSRRAPGQDTEAFF
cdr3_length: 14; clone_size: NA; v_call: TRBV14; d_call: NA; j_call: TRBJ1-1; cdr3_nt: TGTGCCAGCAGCCAATATGGCCCGAACACTGAAGCTTTCTTT; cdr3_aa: CASSQYGPNTEAFF
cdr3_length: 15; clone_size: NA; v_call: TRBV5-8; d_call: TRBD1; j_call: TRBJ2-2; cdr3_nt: TGTGCCAGCAGCTATGATGACAGGGACACCGGGGAGCTGTTTTTT; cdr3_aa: CASSYDDRDTGELFF
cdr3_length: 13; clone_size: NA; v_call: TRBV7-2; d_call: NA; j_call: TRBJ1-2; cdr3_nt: TGTGCCAGCAGCTTAGATCATAACTATGGCTACACCTTC; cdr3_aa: CASSLDHNYGYTF
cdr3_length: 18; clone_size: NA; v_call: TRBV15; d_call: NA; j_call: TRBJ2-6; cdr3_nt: TGTGCCACCAGCAGAGTGTTAGGGGGAAGCTCTGGGGCCAACGTCCTGACTTTC; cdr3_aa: CATSRVLGGSSGANVLTF
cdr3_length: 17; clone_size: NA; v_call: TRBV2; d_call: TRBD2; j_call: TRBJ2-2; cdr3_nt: TGTGCCAGCAGCTCCGGGACTAGCGGGTGGTTCACCGGGGAGCTGTTTTTT; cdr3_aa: CASSSGTSGWFTGELFF
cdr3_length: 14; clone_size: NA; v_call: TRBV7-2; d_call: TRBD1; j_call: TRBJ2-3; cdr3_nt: TGTGCCAGCAGCTCCCGGACAGGTTCGGATACGCAGTATTTT; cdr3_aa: CASSSRTGSDTQYF
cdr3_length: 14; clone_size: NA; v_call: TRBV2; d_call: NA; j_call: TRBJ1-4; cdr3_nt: TGTGCCAGCAGGGAACAGGAATCGAAGGAAAAACTGTTTTTT; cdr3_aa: CASREQESKEKLFF
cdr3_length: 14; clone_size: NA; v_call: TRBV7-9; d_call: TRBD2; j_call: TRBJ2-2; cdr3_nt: TGTGCCAGCAGCTCTGCGGGGGGCATACGGGAGCTGTTTTTT; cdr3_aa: CASSSAGGIRELFF
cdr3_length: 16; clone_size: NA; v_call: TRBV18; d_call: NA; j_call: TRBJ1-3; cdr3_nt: TGTGCCAGCTCACAAGGGGGGCAGAGCTCTGGAAACACCATATATTTT; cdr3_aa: CASSQGGQSSGNTIYF
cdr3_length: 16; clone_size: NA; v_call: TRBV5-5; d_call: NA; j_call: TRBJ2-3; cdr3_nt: TGTGCCAGCAGCTTGGCGGACAGGGAGGGGACAGATACGCAGTATTTT; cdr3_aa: CASSLADREGTDTQYF
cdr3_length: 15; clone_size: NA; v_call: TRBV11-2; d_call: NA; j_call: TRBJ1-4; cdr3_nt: TGTGCCAGCAGCCCTCACGGGGACCTGTTGGAAAAACTGTTTTTT; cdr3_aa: CASSPHGDLLEKLFF
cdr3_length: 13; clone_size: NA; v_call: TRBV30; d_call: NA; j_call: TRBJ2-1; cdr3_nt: TGTGCCTGGAGTTTCCGGCCTTACGGTGAGCAGTTCTTC; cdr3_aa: CAWSFRPYGEQFF
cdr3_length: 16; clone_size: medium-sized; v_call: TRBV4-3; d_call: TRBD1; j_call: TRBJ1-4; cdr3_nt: TGCGCCAGCAGCCAAGCCGAGACAGGGGGCAACGAAAAACTGTTTTTT; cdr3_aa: CASSQAETGGNEKLFF
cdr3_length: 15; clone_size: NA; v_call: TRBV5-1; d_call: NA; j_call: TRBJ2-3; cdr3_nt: TGCGCCAGCAGCAGGGGCGATTCAAGCACAGATACGCAGTATTTT; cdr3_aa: CASSRGDSSTDTQYF
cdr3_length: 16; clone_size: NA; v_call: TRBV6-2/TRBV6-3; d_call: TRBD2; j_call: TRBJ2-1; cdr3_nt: TGTGCCAGCAGTGAGACCGGGACTAGCGGGGGGCGGGAGCAGTTCTTC; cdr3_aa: CASSETGTSGGREQFF
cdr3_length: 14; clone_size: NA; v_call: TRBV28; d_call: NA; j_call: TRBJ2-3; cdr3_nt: TGTGCCAGCAGTCGAAGACTAGTGAGAGATACGCAGTATTTT; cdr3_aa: CASSRRLVRDTQYF
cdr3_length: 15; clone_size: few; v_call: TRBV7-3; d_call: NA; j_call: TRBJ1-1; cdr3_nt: TGTGCCAGCAGCTTAATTAAGGGAGCAAAAACTGAAGCTTTCTTT; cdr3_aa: CASSLIKGAKTEAFF
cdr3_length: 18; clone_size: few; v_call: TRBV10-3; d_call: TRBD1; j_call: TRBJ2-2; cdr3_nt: TGTGCCATCAGTGAGTCGGGGTGGACAGGGACTCGTGCCGGGGAGCTGTTTTTT; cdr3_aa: CAISESGWTGTRAGELFF
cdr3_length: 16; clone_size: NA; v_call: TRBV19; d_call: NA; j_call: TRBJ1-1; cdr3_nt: TGTGCCAGTAGTATTATGGGCGGCGGGGGAGGAACTGAAGCTTTCTTT; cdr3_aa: CASSIMGGGGGTEAFF
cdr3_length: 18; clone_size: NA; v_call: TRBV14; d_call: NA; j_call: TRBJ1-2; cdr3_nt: TGTGCCAGCAGCCAAGGAATTCGGGGGAACCTAGCTAACTATGGCTACACCTTC; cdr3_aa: CASSQGIRGNLANYGYTF
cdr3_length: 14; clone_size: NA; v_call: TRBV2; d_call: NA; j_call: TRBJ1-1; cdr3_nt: TGTGCCAGCAGCTGGACAGTTATGAACACTGAAGCTTTCTTT; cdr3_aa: CASSWTVMNTEAFF
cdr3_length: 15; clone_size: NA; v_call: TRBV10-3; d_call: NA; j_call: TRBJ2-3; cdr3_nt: TGTGCCATCAGTGAGGGTCAACGGAGCACAGATACGCAGTATTTT; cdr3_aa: CAISEGQRSTDTQYF
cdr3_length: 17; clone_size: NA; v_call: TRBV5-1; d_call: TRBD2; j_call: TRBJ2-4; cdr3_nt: TGCGCCAGCAGCTTGGAAGCGGGGGGGCTAGCCAAAAACATTCAGTACTTC; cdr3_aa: CASSLEAGGLAKNIQYF
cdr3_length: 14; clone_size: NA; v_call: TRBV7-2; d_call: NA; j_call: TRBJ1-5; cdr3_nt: TGTGCCAGCAGCCACGGGGGGATCAATCAGCCCCAGCATTTT; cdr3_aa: CASSHGGINQPQHF
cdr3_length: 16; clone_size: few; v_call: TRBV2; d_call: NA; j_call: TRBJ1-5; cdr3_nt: TGTGCCAGCAGTGCTGGAGGGGCGGGTAGCAATCAGCCCCAGCATTTT; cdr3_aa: CASSAGGAGSNQPQHF
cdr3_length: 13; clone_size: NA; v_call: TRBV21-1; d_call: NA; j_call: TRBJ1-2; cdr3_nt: TGTGCCAGCAGCTATATTACCAACTATGGCTACACCTTC; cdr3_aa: CASSYITNYGYTF
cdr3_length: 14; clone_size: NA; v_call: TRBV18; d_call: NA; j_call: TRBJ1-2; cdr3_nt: TGTGCCAGCTCACCAGGGGAGGGTAACTATGGCTACACCTTC; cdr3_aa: CASSPGEGNYGYTF
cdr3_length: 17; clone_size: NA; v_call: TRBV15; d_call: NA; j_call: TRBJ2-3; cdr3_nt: TGTGCCACCAGCAGGGTGGGGACTCAGAATCCCACAGATACGCAGTATTTT; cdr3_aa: CATSRVGTQNPTDTQYF
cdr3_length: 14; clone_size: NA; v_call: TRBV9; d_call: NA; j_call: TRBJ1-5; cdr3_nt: TGTGCCAGCAGCGCCGGATGGAGCAATCAGCCCCAGCATTTT; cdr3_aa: CASSAGWSNQPQHF
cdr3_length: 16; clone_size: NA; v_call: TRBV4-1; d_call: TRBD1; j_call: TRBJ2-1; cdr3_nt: TGCGCCAGCAGCCAAGGACAGGGGAGGTCCTACAATGAGCAGTTCTTC; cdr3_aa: CASSQGQGRSYNEQFF
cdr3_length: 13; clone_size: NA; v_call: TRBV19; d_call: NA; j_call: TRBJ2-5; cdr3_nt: TGTGCCAGTAGTATGACCCCCTGGGAGACCCAGTACTTC; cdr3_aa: CASSMTPWETQYF
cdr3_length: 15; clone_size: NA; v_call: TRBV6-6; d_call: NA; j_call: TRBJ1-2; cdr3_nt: TGTGCCAGCAGTACGGGGGCTGCAGGGGCCTATGGCTACACCTTC; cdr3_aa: CASSTGAAGAYGYTF
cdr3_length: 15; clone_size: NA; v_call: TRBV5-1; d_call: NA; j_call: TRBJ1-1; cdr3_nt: TGCGCCAGCAGCTCCCTCGGAGGGGTCGACACTGAAGCTTTCTTT; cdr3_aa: CASSSLGGVDTEAFF
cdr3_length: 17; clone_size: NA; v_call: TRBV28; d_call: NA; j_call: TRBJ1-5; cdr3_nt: TGTGCCAGCAGCCCTCAGAAGGGATCTGTAGGCAATCAGCCCCAGCATTTT; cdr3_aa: CASSPQKGSVGNQPQHF
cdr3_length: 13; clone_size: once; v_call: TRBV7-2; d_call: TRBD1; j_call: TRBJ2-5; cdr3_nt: TGTGCCAGCACCCGGACAGGGAAAGAGACCCAGTACTTC; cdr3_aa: CASTRTGKETQYF
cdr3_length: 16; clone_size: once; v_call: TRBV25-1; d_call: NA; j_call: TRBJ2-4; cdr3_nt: TGTGCCAGCCCAGCGTCGGGCAAATTAGCCAAAAACATTCAGTACTTC; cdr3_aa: CASPASGKLAKNIQYF
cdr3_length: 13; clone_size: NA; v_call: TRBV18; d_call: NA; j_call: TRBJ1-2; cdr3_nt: TGTGCCAGCTCATCGTGGGGTCAGGATGGCTACACCTTC; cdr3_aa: CASSSWGQDGYTF
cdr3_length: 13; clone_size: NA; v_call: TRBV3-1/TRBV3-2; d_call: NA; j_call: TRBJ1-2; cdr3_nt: TGTGCCAGCAGCCATAGGACTGACTATGGCTACACCTTC; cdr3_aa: CASSHRTDYGYTF
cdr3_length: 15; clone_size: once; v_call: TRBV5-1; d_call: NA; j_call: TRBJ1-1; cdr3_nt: TGCGCCAGCAGCCTCACGGGAGACATGAACACTGAAGCTTTCTTT; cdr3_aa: CASSLTGDMNTEAFF
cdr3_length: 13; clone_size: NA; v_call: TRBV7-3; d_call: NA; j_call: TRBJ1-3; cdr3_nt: TGTGCCAGCAGCTTAACGTCGCAGTACACCATATATTTT; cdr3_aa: CASSLTSQYTIYF
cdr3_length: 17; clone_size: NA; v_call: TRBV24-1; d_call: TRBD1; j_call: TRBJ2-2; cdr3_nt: TGTGCCACCAGTGATCCGCGGACAGGGGGTGATACCGGGGAGCTGTTTTTT; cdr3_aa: CATSDPRTGGDTGELFF
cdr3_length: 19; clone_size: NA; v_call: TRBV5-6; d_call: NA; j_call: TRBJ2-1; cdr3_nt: TGTGCCAGCAGCCCCGGCCCCAGGACCGATCTCCGTAGTATGGATGAGCAGTTCTTC; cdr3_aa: CASSPGPRTDLRSMDEQFF
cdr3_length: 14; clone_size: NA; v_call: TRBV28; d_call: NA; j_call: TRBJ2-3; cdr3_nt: TGTGCCAGCAGTTTAGACGGGGCCACAGATACGCAGTATTTT; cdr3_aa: CASSLDGATDTQYF
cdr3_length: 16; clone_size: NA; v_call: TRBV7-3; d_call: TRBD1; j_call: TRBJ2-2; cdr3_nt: TGTGCCAGCAGCCCAGGACAGGGATCATCGGCCGGGGAGCTGTTTTTT; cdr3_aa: CASSPGQGSSAGELFF
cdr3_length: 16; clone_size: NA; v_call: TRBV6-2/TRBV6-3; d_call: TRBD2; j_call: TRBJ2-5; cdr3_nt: TGTGCCAGCAGCAACGTAGCGGGGGGGATTCAAGAGACCCAGTACTTC; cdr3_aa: CASSNVAGGIQETQYF